What follows are 4 T cell receptor beta chains derived from one specimen sequenced in a study of cytomegalovirus exposure and HLA in healthy donors. Only in-frame clones appear in the TCRdb table, and some are missing; sequencing was by immunoSEQ multiplex PCR. The table shows over 200,000 clones, with around nine tenths occurring only once. Specimen: PBMCs. Receptors were obtained from a woman aged 18 to 35 in good health and CMV-seropositive.

The rearrangement uses TRBV11-2 and TRBJ1-5; 7 bases line up with TRBD1. Germline V lookup: CDR1 SGHAT, CDR2 FQNNGV. Trimming at V came to 3 bases and at J to 6 bases, leaving 5 bases not matched to a gene. CDR3 length equals 14 residues. Written as DNA, the CDR3 is TGTGCCAGCAGCTTCGACAGGGTGGGTCAGCCCCAGCATTTT. It specifies CASSFDRVGQPQHF.

The rearrangement joins TRBV4-1 to TRBJ1-4; D is perhaps TRBD1 (6 bases). The CDR3 contains 18 residues. Trimming cost V 1 base and J 4 bases, with 19 bases left between them. CDR1 is MGHRA and CDR2 is YSYEKL in the germline V gene. CDR3 nucleotides: TGCGCCAGCAGCCAAGGACTACAGGGCGTTGGGCTTAATGAAAAACTGTTTTTT. Its translation is CASSQGLQGVGLNEKLFF.

Concerning this clone itself: Other nucleotide sequences from this sample produce the same CDR3. The chain recombines TRBV9 with TRBJ2-7, with TRBD1 as a possible D gene (6 bases). Germline V gene data show CDR1 as SGDLS and CDR2 as YYNGEE. The CDR3 has 14 residues. Trimming took off 0 bases at V and 4 bases at J, with 11 bases between the two ends. Written as DNA, the CDR3 is TGTGCCAGCAGCGTAGGAGGGGGTACGTACGAGCAGTACTTC. As protein: CASSVGGGTYEQYF. The whole variable domain, remainder taken from reference TRBV9 and TRBJ2-7, is DSGVTQTPKHLITATGQRVTLRCSPRSGDLSVYWYQQSLDQGLQFLIQYYNGEERAKGNILERFSAQQFPDLHSELNLSSLELGDSALYFCASSVGGGTYEQYFGPGTRLTVT.

This clone was counted only a few times. V usage is TRBV30 and J usage is TRBJ1-5; no firm D call. CDR1 GTSNPN and CDR2 SVGIG come from the germline V gene (reference sequence). The CDR3 sequence is 12 residues long. Trimming removed 0 bases at V and 7 bases at J, with 7 bases between. CDR3 DNA sequence: TGTGCCTGGAGTGTAGAGGAACAGCCCCAGCATTTT. It yields the protein CAWSVEEQPQHF.